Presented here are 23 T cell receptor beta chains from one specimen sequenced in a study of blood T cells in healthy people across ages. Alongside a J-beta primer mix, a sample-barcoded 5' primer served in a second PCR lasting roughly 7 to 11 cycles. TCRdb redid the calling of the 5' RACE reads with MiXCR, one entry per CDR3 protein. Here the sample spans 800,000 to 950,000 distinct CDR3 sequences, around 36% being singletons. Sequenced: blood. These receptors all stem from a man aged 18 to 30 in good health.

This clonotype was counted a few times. The CDR3 is CASSTPGQCYSNQPQHF. As DNA, the CDR3 is TGTGCCAGCAGCACACCGGGACAGTGCTATAGCAATCAGCCCCAGCATTTT. The rearrangement links TRBV12-3 or TRBV12-4 to TRBJ1-5; 7 nucleotides align to TRBD1. This CDR3 comprises 17 residues. V dropped 6 bases and J dropped 0; count of bases not matched to a gene: 11.

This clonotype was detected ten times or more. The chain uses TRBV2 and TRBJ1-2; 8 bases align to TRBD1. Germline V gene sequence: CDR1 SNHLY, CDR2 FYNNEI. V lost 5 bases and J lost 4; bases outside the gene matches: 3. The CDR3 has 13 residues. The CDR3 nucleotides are TGTGCCAGCAGTATACAGGGGGGCTATGGCTACACCTTC. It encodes CASSIQGGYGYTF.

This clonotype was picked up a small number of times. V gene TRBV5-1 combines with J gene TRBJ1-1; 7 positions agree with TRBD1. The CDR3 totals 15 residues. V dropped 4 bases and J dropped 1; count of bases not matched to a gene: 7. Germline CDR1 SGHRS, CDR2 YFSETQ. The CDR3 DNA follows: TGCGCCAGCAGCACATCCGGGACAGCGAACACTGAAGCTTTCTTT. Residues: CASSTSGTANTEAFF.

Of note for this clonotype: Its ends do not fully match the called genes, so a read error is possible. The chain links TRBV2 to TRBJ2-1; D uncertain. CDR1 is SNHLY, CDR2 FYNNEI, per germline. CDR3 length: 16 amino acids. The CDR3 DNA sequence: TGTGCCTGCAGCCGACGGACGGAGTCCTCCTACAATGAGCAGTTCTTC. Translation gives CACSRRTESSYNEQFF.

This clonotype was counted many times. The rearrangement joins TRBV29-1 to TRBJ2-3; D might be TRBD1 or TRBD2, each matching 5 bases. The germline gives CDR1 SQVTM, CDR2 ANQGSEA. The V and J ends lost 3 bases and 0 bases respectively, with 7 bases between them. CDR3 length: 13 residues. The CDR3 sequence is CSVEGVSTDTQYF. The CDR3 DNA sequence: TGCAGCGTTGAGGGGGTGAGCACAGATACGCAGTATTTT.

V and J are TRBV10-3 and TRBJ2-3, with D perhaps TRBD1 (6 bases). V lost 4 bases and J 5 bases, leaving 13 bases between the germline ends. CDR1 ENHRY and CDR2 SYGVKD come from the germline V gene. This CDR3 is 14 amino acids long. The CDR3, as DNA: TGTGCCATCAGTGGGAACCTAGGGGGAGATACGCAGTATTTT. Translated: CAISGNLGGDTQYF.

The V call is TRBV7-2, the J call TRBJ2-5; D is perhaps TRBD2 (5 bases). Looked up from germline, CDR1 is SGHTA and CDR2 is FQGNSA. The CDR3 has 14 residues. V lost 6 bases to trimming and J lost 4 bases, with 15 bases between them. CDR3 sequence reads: CASRKNGVSETQYF. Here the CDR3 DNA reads TGTGCCAGCAGAAAAAACGGGGTCTCAGAGACCCAGTACTTC.

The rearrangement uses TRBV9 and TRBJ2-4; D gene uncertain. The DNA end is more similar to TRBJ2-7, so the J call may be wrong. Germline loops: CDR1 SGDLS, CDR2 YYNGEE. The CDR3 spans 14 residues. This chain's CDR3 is CASSPHRVPYEQYF. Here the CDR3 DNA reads TGTGCCAGCAGCCCCCACCGGGTGCCCTACGAGCAGTACTTC.

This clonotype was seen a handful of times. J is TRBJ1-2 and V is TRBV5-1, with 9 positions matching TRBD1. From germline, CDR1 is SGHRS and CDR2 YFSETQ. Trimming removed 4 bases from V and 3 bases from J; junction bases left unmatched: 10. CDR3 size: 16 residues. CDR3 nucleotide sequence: TGCGCCAGCAGCGCCATCGGGACAGGGCTAGACTATGGCTACACCTTC. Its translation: CASSAIGTGLDYGYTF.

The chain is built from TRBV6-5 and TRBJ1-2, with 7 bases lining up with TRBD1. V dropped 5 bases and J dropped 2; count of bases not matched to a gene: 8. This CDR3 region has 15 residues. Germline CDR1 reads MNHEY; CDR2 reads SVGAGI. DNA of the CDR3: TGTGCCAGCAGTCGACAGGGAAGGTCCAACTATGGCTACACCTTC. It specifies CASSRQGRSNYGYTF.

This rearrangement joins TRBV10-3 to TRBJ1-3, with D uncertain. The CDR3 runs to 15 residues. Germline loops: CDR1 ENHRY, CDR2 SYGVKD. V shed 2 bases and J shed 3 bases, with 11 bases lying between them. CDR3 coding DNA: TGTGCCATCAGTGAGGGGGAGGCAGTTGGAAACACCATATATTTT. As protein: CAISEGEAVGNTIYF.

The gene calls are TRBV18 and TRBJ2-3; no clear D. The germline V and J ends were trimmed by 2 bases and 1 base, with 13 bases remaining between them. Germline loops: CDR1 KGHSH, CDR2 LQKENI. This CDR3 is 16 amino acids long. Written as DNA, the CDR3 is TGTGCCAGCTCACCATTGTGGGAATTAGGCACAGATACGCAGTATTTT. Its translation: CASSPLWELGTDTQYF.

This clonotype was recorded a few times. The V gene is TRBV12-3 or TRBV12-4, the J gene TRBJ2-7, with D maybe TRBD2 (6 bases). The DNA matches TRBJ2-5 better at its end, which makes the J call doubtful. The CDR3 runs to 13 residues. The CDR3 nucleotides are TGTGCCAGCAGTGGGGGGTTCTTCGGGACCCAGTACTTC. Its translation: CASSGGFFGTQYF.

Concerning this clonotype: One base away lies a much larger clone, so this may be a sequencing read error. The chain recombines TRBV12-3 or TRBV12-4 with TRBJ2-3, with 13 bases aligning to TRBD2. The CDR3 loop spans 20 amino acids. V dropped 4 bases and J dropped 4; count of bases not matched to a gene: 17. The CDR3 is CASSSILGTSGDISADTQYF. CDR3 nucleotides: TGTGCCAGCAGTTCCATCCTCGGGACTAGCGGGGATATAAGCGCAGATACGCAGTATTTT.

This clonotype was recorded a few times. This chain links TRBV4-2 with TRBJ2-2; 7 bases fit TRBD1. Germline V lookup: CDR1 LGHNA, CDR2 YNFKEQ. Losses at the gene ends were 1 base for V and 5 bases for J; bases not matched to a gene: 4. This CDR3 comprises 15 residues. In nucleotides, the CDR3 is TGTGCCAGCAGCCAAGCTGCACAGGGGACCGGGGAGCTGTTTTTT. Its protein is CASSQAAQGTGELFF.

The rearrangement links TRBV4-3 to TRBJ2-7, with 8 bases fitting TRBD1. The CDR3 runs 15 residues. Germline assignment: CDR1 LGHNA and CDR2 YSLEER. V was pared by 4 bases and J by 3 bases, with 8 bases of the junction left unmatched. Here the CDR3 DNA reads TGCGCCAGCAGCCCCGCGGACAGGGAGGACTACGAGCAGTACTTC. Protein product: CASSPADREDYEQYF.

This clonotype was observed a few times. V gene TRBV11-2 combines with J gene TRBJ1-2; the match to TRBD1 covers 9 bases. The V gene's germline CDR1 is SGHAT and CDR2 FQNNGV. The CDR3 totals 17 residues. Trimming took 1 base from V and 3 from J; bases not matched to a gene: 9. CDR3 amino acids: CASSLAPGQGFDYGYTF. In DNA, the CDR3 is TGTGCCAGCAGCTTAGCACCGGGACAGGGTTTCGACTATGGCTACACCTTC.

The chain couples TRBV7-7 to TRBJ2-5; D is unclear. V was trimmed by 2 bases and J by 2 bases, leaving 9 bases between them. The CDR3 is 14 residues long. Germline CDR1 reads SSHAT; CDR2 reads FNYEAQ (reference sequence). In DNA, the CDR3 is TGTGCCAGCAGCTTAATGTCTGATCAAGAGACCCAGTACTTC. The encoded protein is CASSLMSDQETQYF.

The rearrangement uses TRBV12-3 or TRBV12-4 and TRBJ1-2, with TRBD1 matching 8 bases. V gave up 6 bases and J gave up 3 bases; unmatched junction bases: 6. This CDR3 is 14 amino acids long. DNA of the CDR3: TGTGCCAGCAGCACGACAGGGGTGGACTATGGCTACACCTTC. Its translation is CASSTTGVDYGYTF.

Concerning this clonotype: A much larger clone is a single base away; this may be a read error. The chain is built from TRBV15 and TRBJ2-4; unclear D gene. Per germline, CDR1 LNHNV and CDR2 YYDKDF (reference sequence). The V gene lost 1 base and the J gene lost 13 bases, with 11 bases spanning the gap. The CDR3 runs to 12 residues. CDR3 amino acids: CATSRVGYGQYF. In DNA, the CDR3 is TGTGCCACCAGCAGAGTAGGCTACGGGCAGTACTTC.

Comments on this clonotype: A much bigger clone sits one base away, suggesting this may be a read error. Here the CDR3 DNA reads TGCAGTGCTAGAGGGGACAGGGTAGGTTTTCAGTCCTACGAGCAGTTCTTC. Protein sequence: CSARGDRVGFQSYEQFF. The chain employs TRBV20-1 and TRBJ2-1; 9 bases are a match to TRBD1. V lost 1 base to trimming and J lost 10 bases; unmatched junction nucleotides: 17. Germline lookup yields CDR1 DFQATT and CDR2 SNEGSKA (reference sequence). This CDR3 comprises 17 residues.

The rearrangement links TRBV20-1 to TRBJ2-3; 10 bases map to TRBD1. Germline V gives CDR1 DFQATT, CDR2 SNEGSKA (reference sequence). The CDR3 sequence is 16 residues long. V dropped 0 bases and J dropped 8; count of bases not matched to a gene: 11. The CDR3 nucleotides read TGCAGTGCTAGAGATGCCCCGGGACAGGGGAAGGGTACGCAGTATTTT. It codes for CSARDAPGQGKGTQYF.

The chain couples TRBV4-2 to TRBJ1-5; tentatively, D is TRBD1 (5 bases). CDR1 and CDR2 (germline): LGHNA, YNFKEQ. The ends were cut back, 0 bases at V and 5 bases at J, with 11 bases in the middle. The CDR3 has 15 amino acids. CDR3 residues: CASSQERGPHQPQHF. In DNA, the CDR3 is TGTGCCAGCAGCCAAGAGAGGGGACCCCATCAGCCCCAGCATTTT.